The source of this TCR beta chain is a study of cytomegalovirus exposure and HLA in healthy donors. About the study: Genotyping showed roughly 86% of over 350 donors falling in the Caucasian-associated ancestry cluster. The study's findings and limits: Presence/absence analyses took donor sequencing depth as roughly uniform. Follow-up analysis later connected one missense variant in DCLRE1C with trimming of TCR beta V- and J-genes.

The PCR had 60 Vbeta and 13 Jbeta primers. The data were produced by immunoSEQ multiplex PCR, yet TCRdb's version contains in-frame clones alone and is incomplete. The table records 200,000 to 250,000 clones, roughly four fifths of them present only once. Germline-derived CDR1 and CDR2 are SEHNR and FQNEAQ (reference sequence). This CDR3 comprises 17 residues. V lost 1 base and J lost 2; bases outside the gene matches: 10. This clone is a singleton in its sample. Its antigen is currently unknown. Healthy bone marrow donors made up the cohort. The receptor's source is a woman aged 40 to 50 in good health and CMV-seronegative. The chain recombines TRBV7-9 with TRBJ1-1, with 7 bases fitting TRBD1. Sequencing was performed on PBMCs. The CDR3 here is CASSLGTVRDSNTEAFF. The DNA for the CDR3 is TGTGCCAGCAGCTTAGGAACCGTTAGGGACAGCAACACTGAAGCTTTCTTT.